The 23 T cell receptor beta chains reported below all come from one sample, sequenced in a study of persistence of HIV-infected CD4 T cells. This was the immunoSEQ version 4 assay in survey mode. Here immunoSEQ multiplex PCR was the method, and the copy in TCRdb shows in-frame clones only, minus some. In the table there are about 60,000 clones, approximately 75% of which are singletons. Which antigens these TCRs recognize remains unknown. The stimulus was an HIV-1 Gag 15-mer peptide pool, approximately 0.93 ug/peptide/mL. Sorted nonresponding memory CD4+ T cells were CD40L-negative, CD69-negative, CD45RO-high. The sample here was CD4+ T cells sorted from PBMCs after approximately 20-hour stimulation, taken from a patient who received antiretroviral therapy. Source of these receptors: an adult man with HIV who was CMV-seropositive.

The chain has TRBV11-2 and TRBJ2-7, with 7 bases lining up with TRBD1. Germline assignment: CDR1 SGHAT and CDR2 FQNNGV. J gave up 5 bases and V 6 bases, and 10 bases lay outside the gene matches. This CDR3 has 14 residues. The DNA of the CDR3 is TGTGCCAGCAGTTCTAACAGGGGTATCAACGAGCAGTACTTC. As protein: CASSSNRGINEQYF.

The chain has TRBV19 and TRBJ1-2; D remains ambiguous. Germline CDR1 is LNHDA and CDR2 is SQIVND (reference sequence). The CDR3 has 14 amino acids. The V gene lost 2 bases and the J gene lost 2 bases, with 9 bases spanning the gap. The CDR3 sequence: CASSINSQNYGYTF. The CDR3 DNA is TGTGCCAGTAGTATAAATAGCCAGAACTATGGCTACACCTTC.

This clone has ten or more counts. The rearrangement uses TRBV19 and TRBJ1-3; D gene uncertain. The V gene lost 7 bases and the J gene lost 0 bases, with 7 bases spanning the gap. CDR1 and CDR2 from the germline V gene are LNHDA and SQIVND (reference sequence). CDR3 length: 13 amino acids. The CDR3 DNA sequence: TGTGCCAGTACGCGAATCTCTGGAAACACCATATATTTT. Its translation is CASTRISGNTIYF.

The chain recombines TRBV9 with TRBJ1-4; TRBD1 is a possible D gene (6 bases). The CDR3 is 13 residues long. Trimming left V 8 bases short and J 11 bases short, with 19 bases between. CDR1 is SGDLS and CDR2 is YYNGEE in the germline V gene. In DNA form, the CDR3 reads TGTGCCAGTAACAGGGTGGTACGGCAGAAACTGTTTTTT. The encoded protein is CASNRVVRQKLFF.

The chain has TRBV21-1 and TRBJ1-5; the DNA was not compared with TRBD1, the D call given in the table. TRBV21-1 is tagged as a pseudogene. The CDR3 length is 13 residues. The CDR3 DNA reads TGTGCCAGCAGAGGACAGGGGGTCATGCCCCAGCATTTT. As protein: CASRGQGVMPQHF.

The V call is TRBV6-6, the J call TRBJ2-3; D gene uncertain. The CDR3 is made up of 12 amino acids. V lost 4 bases and J 5 bases, leaving 7 bases between the germline ends. Germline V CDR1 and CDR2: MNHNY, SVGAGI (reference sequence). The CDR3: CASSFAGDTQYF. CDR3 sequence (DNA): TGTGCCAGCAGTTTCGCAGGAGATACGCAGTATTTT.

The chain carries TRBV4-1 and TRBJ1-1; D is undetermined. Between the trimmed V and J ends, which lost 0 bases and 11 bases, there was a span of 16 bases. There are 14 residues in the CDR3. Per the germline V gene, CDR1 is MGHRA and CDR2 is YSYEKL. The CDR3 DNA sequence: TGCGCCAGCAGCCAAGATGACGCAAAAGGATCGGCTTTCTTT. Protein product: CASSQDDAKGSAFF.

The J gene is TRBJ1-4, the V gene TRBV14; 7 bases line up with TRBD1. Germline loops: CDR1 SGHDN, CDR2 FVKESK. This CDR3 is 18 amino acids long. Germline trimming cut 1 base from V and 0 bases from J; bases unmatched to any gene: 8. The CDR3 loop reads CASSQVGQQYATNEKLFF. Written as DNA, the CDR3 is TGTGCCAGCAGCCAAGTGGGACAGCAATATGCAACTAATGAAAAACTGTTTTTT.

With respect to this clone: The junction differs from germline at one of its ends, possibly a read error. V is TRBV6-2 or TRBV6-3 and J is TRBJ1-5; 7 positions match TRBD1. Germline CDR1 and CDR2: MNHEY and SVGEGT. The CDR3 is made up of 18 amino acids. The CDR3, as DNA: TGTGCCAGCAGTCACTCGACAGGGAGACCATATAGCAATCAGCCCCAGCATTTT. It encodes CASSHSTGRPYSNQPQHF.

This clone was recorded a few times. This sequence joins TRBV7-7 and TRBJ2-5; D unresolved. This CDR3 contains 15 residues. The germline V and J ends were trimmed by 0 bases and 4 bases, with 12 bases remaining between them. Germline V gene data show CDR1 as SSHAT and CDR2 as FNYEAQ (reference sequence). CDR3 amino acids: CASSLAGQSGETQYF. In nucleotides, the CDR3 is TGTGCCAGCAGCTTAGCCGGGCAGTCGGGAGAGACCCAGTACTTC.

The rearrangement joins TRBV6-5 to TRBJ1-4; 7 nucleotides align to TRBD1. V shed 6 bases, J shed 5 bases, and the junction held 9 bases outside the gene matches. The germline V gene encodes CDR1 MNHEY and CDR2 SVGAGI. This CDR3 is built from 15 residues. CDR3 amino acids: CASRRGTRGNEKLFF. The CDR3 region has the DNA TGTGCCAGCAGACGCGGGACCAGGGGGAATGAAAAACTGTTTTTT.

V and J are TRBV2 and TRBJ1-6; D may be TRBD1 (5 bases). This CDR3 has 15 amino acids. Germline values: CDR1 SNHLY, CDR2 FYNNEI. V was pared by 3 bases and J by 6 bases, with 12 bases between. The CDR3 loop reads CASSERQGGNSPLHF. The CDR3 DNA reads TGTGCCAGCAGTGAGAGGCAGGGTGGTAATTCACCCCTCCACTTT.

This chain links TRBV5-1 with TRBJ2-7; 9 bases map to TRBD1. Germline V lookup: CDR1 SGHRS, CDR2 YFSETQ. J gave up 6 bases and V 3 bases, and 7 bases lay outside the gene matches. This CDR3 is built from 14 residues. CDR3 nucleotides: TGCGCCAGCAGCTCGGGACAGGGAGGAAGCGAGCAGTACTTC. It encodes CASSSGQGGSEQYF.

A few counts support this clone. The J gene is TRBJ2-6, the V gene TRBV7-9, with 8 nucleotides matching TRBD1. This CDR3 region has 15 residues. Germline values: CDR1 SEHNR, CDR2 FQNEAQ (reference sequence). The V and J ends lost 5 bases and 2 bases, in that order; junction bases with no gene match: 2. The chain's CDR3 is CASSPDRAGANVLTF. The CDR3 DNA is TGTGCCAGCAGCCCGGACAGGGCTGGGGCCAACGTCCTGACTTTC.

The V and J genes are TRBV9 and TRBJ2-7; weak D call: TRBD2 (5 bases). V lost 0 bases to trimming and J lost 0 bases, with 13 bases between them. The CDR3 consists of 16 residues. From germline, CDR1 is SGDLS and CDR2 YYNGEE. This CDR3 is CASSVGGSDHSYEQYF. Written as DNA, the CDR3 is TGTGCCAGCAGCGTAGGAGGGTCAGATCACTCCTACGAGCAGTACTTC.

The V call is TRBV6-5, the J call TRBJ2-4; TRBD1 matches 9 bases. Germline V lookup: CDR1 MNHEY, CDR2 SVGAGI. V lost 5 bases to trimming and J lost 4 bases; unmatched junction nucleotides: 6. The CDR3 covers 15 residues. The CDR3 spells CASSRIGTGKNIQYF. Here the CDR3 DNA reads TGTGCCAGCAGTCGCATAGGGACAGGGAAAAACATTCAGTACTTC.

This clone was seen more than once but under ten times. The chain is built from TRBV7-9 and TRBJ1-2; no clear D. The CDR3 spans 13 residues. CDR1 and CDR2 from the germline V gene are SEHNR and FQNEAQ (reference sequence). The V and J ends lost 2 bases and 2 bases respectively, with 6 bases between them. DNA for the CDR3: TGTGCCAGCAGCTTAACGGCCAACTATGGCTACACCTTC. Protein product: CASSLTANYGYTF.

The chain combines TRBV5-5 with TRBJ2-1; D assignment may be TRBD1 or TRBD2 (7 bases each). In germline, CDR1 is SGHKS, CDR2 YYEKEE (reference sequence). Trimming pared 1 base from V and 1 base from J, leaving 15 bases between. CDR3 length: 17 amino acids. The CDR3 DNA reads as TGTGCCAGCAGCTTGCGGTCAGGGGGGGAATCCTACAATGAGCAGTTCTTC. Protein: CASSLRSGGESYNEQFF. The variable domain in full, completed from reference TRBV5-5 and TRBJ2-1, reads DAGVTQSPTHLIKTRGQQVTLRCSPISGHKSVSWYQQVLGQGPQFIFQYYEKEERGRGNFPDRFSARQFPNYSSELNVNALLLGDSALYLCASSLRSGGESYNEQFFGPGTRLTVL.

The chain is built from TRBV5-5 and TRBJ2-4; TRBD1 agrees at 8 bases. V trimming: 3 bases; J trimming: 8 bases; junction bases outside the gene matches: 7. Germline V CDR1 and CDR2: SGHKS, YYEKEE (reference sequence). The CDR3 extends over 14 amino acids. This chain's CDR3 is CASSWDRTSDIQYF. In DNA, the CDR3 is TGTGCCAGCAGCTGGGACAGGACATCGGACATTCAGTACTTC.

The rearrangement links TRBV20-1 to TRBJ1-2; D gene uncertain. Germline V gene lookup returns CDR1 DFQATT and CDR2 SNEGSKA (reference sequence). The CDR3 runs to 12 residues. V lost 3 bases, J lost 8 bases, and 13 bases lay in between. The CDR3 region has the DNA TGCAGTGCTAGTATCGGGAAAGGCGGCTACACCTTC. Translated, it gives CSASIGKGGYTF.

As for this clone: The same CDR3 is also encoded by other DNA sequences in this sample. This rearrangement joins TRBV7-9 to TRBJ1-3, with D perhaps TRBD1 (6 bases). V was cut by 5 bases and J by 2 bases, with 10 bases left in between. The length of the CDR3 is 14 residues. Germline V lookup: CDR1 SEHNR, CDR2 FQNEAQ (reference sequence). In DNA form, the CDR3 reads TGTGCCAGCAGCGCCAGGACAGCTGGAAACACCATATATTTT. Translation: CASSARTAGNTIYF. Full variable domain (rest looked up from reference TRBV7-9 and TRBJ1-3): DTGVSQNPRHKITKRGQNVTFRCDPISEHNRLYWYRQTLGQGPEFLTYFQNEAQLEKSRLLSDRFSAERPKGSFSTLEIQRTEQGDSAMYLCASSARTAGNTIYFGEGSWLTVV.

This clone has more than one count but fewer than ten. The chain recombines TRBV18 with TRBJ2-5; the D gene could be TRBD1 or TRBD2 (6 bases each). CDR1 and CDR2 from the germline V gene are KGHSH and LQKENI. The V end was cut by 6 bases, the J end by 6 bases, with 14 bases between. The CDR3 length is 13 residues. This chain's CDR3 is CASSEGGLKTQYF. DNA of the CDR3: TGTGCCAGCTCCGAAGGGGGGCTGAAGACCCAGTACTTC.

This clone has a single count. The rearrangement joins TRBV28 to TRBJ1-1, with D possibly being TRBD1 (6 bases). The CDR3 loop spans 16 amino acids. The V end was cut by 1 base, the J end by 0 bases, with 12 bases between. Per the germline V gene, CDR1 is MDHEN and CDR2 is SYDVKM. The DNA for the CDR3 is TGTGCCAGCAGTTTATCGGGACATTTTATGAACACTGAAGCTTTCTTT. Its translation: CASSLSGHFMNTEAFF. The entire variable domain, with the rest obtained from reference TRBV28 and TRBJ1-1, is as follows: DVKVTQSSRYLVKRTGEKVFLECVQDMDHENMFWYRQDPGLGLRLIYFSYDVKMKEKGDIPEGYSVSREKKERFSLILESASTNQTSMYLCASSLSGHFMNTEAFFGQGTRLTVV.